This is a list of T cell receptor beta chains from one sample in a study of Graves' ophthalmopathy and Graves' hyperthyroidism. TCRdb ran MiXCR on the multiplex PCR reads and lists one entry per CDR3 protein. The profile shows about 390,000 distinct CDR3 sequences, approximately 15% of them singletons. Sequenced material: peripheral blood. The receptors originated from a woman under 30 with stable Graves' hyperthyroidism. Both conserved end residues are trimmed from each CDR3. Each record gives: CDR3 length, J gene, V gene, CDR3 protein.

>15|TRBJ2-7|TRBV4-2
ASSQELAPWGVDEQY
>13|TRBJ1-3|TRBV7-3
ASSPFSLSGNTIY
>13|TRBJ1-4|TRBV12-3/TRBV12-4
ASSSQAGASEKLF
>12|TRBJ1-1|TRBV2
ASILRTVNTEAF
>12|TRBJ1-6|TRBV20-1
SANLQGANSPLH
>13|TRBJ1-2|TRBV16
ASSQLRQPLEGYT
>13|TRBJ2-7|TRBV4-2
ASSQAGTGDYEQY
>13|TRBJ2-7|TRBV11-2
ASSLISTGSYEQY
>14|TRBJ1-6|TRBV18
ASSPRDRGSNSPLH
>13|TRBJ2-5|TRBV24-1
ATSDYRGNQETQY
>14|TRBJ1-2|TRBV7-2
ASTNSQQGAGGGYT
>13|TRBJ1-1|TRBV27
ASSLWGAENTEAF
>12|TRBJ1-2|TRBV20-1
SATNRGGFYGYT
>11|TRBJ2-2|TRBV24-1
ATFGANTGELF
>11|TRBJ1-6|TRBV29-1
SVGEGRGSPLH
>12|TRBJ2-2|TRBV5-1
ASSLEGYTGELF
>10|TRBJ1-2|TRBV19
ATGEANYGYT
>17|TRBJ1-1|TRBV6-2/TRBV6-3
ASSYGVYPSTGVTTEAF
>14|TRBJ2-2|TRBV27
ASKIGGLMDTGELF
>11|TRBJ2-5|TRBV7-2
ARETQDMETQY
>12|TRBJ1-1|TRBV6-1
ASGWVRQSTEAF
>13|TRBJ2-7|TRBV7-8
ASSLLPAGAYEQY
>15|TRBJ1-1|TRBV19
ASSNPRTGIAGTEAF
>12|TRBJ2-5|TRBV5-6
ASSLGQQQETQY
>13|TRBJ1-2|TRBV9
ASSAGTGVHYGYT
>12|TRBJ1-5|TRBV24-1
ATSDRNSNQPQH
>17|TRBJ1-6|TRBV6-5
ASSYSTGVQSSYNSPLH
>14|TRBJ1-5|TRBV2
ASSPGTEISNQPQH
>14|TRBJ1-3|TRBV6-1
ASRDVRLMGGNTIY